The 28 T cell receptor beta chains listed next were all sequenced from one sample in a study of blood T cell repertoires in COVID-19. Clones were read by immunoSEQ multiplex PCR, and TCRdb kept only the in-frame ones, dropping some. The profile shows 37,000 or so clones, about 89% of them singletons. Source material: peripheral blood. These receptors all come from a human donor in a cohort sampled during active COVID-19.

The CDR3 is CASSVGGSVSEQYF. CDR3 in DNA: TGTGCCAGCAGCGTAGGAGGGAGTGTCTCCGAGCAGTACTTC. V gene TRBV9 combines with J gene TRBJ2-7, with a weak D call TRBD2 (5 bases). The length of the CDR3 is 14 residues. Germline lookup yields CDR1 SGDLS and CDR2 YYNGEE. V was trimmed by 0 bases and J by 6 bases, leaving 13 bases between them.

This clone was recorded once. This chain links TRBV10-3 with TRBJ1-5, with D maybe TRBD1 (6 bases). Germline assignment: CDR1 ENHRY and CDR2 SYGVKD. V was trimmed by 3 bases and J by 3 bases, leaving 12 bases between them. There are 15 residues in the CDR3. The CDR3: CAISDLGQNNQPQHF. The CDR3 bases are TGTGCCATCAGTGACCTTGGACAGAACAATCAGCCCCAGCATTTT.

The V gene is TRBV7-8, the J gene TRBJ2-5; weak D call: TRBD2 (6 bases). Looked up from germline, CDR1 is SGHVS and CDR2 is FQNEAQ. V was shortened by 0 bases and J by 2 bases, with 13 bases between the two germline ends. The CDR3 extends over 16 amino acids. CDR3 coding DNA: TGTGCCAGCAGCTTAGCGCGGGGTTGGGGTCAAGAGACCCAGTACTTC. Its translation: CASSLARGWGQETQYF. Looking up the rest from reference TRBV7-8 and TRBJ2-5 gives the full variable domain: GAGVSQSPRYKVAKRGQDVALRCDPISGHVSLFWYQQALGQGPEFLTYFQNEAQLDKSGLPSDRFFAERPEGSVSTLKIQRTQQEDSAVYLCASSLARGWGQETQYFGPGTRLLVL.

CDR3 loop: CASSVDPGNTGNTIYF. The CDR3 nucleotides are TGTGCCAGCAGCGTAGACCCGGGGAATACGGGAAACACCATATATTTT. The gene calls are TRBV9 and TRBJ1-3, with D unclear. Per the germline V gene, CDR1 is SGDLS and CDR2 is YYNGEE. The CDR3 extends over 16 amino acids. V was pared by 0 bases and J by 4 bases, with 14 bases between.

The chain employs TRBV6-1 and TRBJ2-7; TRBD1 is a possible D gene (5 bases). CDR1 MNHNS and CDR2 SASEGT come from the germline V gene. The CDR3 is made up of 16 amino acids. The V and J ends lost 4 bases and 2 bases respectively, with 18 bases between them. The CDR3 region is CASSVGHPRFPYEQYF. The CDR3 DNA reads TGTGCCAGCAGTGTTGGACACCCGAGATTTCCCTACGAGCAGTACTTC.

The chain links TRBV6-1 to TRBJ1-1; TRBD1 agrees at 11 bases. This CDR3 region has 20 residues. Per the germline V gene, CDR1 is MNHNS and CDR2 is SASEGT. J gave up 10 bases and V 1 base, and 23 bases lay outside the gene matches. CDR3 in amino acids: CASSEGYFGTGGIKVSGAFF. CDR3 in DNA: TGTGCCAGCAGTGAAGGGTATTTTGGGACAGGGGGAATAAAGGTTTCGGGAGCTTTCTTT.

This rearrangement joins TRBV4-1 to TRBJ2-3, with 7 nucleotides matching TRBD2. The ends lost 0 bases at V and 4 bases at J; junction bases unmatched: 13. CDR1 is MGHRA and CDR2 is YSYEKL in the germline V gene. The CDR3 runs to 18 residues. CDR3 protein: CASSQDPIGSGTPDTQYF. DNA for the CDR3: TGCGCCAGCAGCCAAGATCCCATAGGAAGCGGGACCCCAGATACGCAGTATTTT.

The CDR3 DNA reads TGTGCCAGCTCACCAGGGACAGGGCGAACCGGGGAGCTGTTTTTT. As protein: CASSPGTGRTGELFF. The chain is built from TRBV18 and TRBJ2-2, with 9 bases that match TRBD1. The CDR3 loop spans 15 amino acids. With 2 bases clipped from V and 5 bases from J, the junction kept 3 bases outside the gene matches. CDR1 and CDR2 (germline): KGHSH, LQKENI.

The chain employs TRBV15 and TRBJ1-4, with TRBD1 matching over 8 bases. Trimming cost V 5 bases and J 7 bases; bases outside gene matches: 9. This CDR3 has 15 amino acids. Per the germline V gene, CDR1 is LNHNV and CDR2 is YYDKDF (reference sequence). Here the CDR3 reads CATSPRVGQGEKLFF. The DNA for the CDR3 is TGTGCCACCAGCCCCCGAGTTGGACAGGGTGAAAAACTGTTTTTT.

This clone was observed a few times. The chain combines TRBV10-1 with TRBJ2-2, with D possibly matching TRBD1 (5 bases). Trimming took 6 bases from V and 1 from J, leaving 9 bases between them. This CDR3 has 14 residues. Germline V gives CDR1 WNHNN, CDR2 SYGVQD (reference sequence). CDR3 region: CASRVQGNTGELFF. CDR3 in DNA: TGCGCCAGCAGAGTTCAGGGGAACACCGGGGAGCTGTTTTTT.

CDR3 amino acids: CASSHASGTDTQYF. Here the CDR3 DNA reads TGTGCCAGCAGCCATGCTAGCGGAACAGATACGCAGTATTTT. The chain employs TRBV3-1 (or the pseudogene TRBV3-2) and TRBJ2-3; 7 nucleotides line up with TRBD2. The CDR3 runs 14 residues. The germline V gene has CDR1 LGHDT and CDR2 YNNKEL (reference sequence). The trim removed 3 bases at V and 3 bases at J, leaving 3 bases unmatched.

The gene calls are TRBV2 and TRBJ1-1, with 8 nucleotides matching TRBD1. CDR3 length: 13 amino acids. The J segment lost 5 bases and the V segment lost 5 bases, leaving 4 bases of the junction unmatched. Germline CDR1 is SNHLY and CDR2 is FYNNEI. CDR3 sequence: CASSWTGRTEAFF. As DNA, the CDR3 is TGTGCCAGCAGTTGGACAGGGAGAACTGAAGCTTTCTTT.

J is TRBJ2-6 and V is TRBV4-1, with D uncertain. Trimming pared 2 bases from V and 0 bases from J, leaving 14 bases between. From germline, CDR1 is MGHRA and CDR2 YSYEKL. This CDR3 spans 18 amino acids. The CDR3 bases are TGCGCCAGCAGCCAAATTCGTCCACGAGGCTCTGGGGCCAACGTCCTGACTTTC. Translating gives CASSQIRPRGSGANVLTF.

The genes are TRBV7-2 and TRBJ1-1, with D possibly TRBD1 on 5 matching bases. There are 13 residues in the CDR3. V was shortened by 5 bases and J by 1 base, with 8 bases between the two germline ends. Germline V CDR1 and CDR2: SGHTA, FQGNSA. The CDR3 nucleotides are TGTGCCAGCAGCCCCACAGGGAACACTGAAGCTTTCTTT. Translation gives CASSPTGNTEAFF.

CDR3 loop: CSASRGGLSAQETQYF. CDR3 sequence (DNA): TGCAGTGCTAGTCGGGGGGGATTGTCGGCCCAAGAGACCCAGTACTTC. The rearrangement uses TRBV20-1 and TRBJ2-5, with 8 bases lining up with TRBD2. V trimming: 3 bases; J trimming: 1 base; junction bases outside the gene matches: 10. Looked up from germline, CDR1 is DFQATT and CDR2 is SNEGSKA (reference sequence). The CDR3 has 16 amino acids.

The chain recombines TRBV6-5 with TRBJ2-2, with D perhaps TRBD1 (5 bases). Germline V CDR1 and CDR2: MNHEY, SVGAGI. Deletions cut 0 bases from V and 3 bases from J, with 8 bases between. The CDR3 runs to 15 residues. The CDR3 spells CASSYSGVYTGELFF. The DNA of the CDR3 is TGTGCCAGCAGTTACTCAGGGGTGTACACCGGGGAGCTGTTTTTT.

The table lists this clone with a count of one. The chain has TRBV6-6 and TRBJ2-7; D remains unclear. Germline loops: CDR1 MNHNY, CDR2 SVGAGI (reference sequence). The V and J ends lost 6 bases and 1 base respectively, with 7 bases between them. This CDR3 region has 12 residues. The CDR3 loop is CASSPVSYEQYF. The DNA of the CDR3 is TGTGCCAGCAGCCCCGTATCCTACGAGCAGTACTTC.

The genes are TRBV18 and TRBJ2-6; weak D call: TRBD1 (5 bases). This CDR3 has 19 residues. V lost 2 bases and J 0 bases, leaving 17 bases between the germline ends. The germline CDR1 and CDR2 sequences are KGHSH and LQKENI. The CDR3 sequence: CASSPTRAGLSSGANVLTF. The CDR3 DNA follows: TGTGCCAGCTCACCAACCAGGGCAGGCCTTAGCTCTGGGGCCAACGTCCTGACTTTC.

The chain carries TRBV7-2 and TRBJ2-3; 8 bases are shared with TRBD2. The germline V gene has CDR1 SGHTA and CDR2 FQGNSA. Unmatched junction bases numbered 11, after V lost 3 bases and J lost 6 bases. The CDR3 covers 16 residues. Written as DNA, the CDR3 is TGTGCCAGCAGCTTTCAAGCGGGGGCCGGGGGGGATACGCAGTATTTT. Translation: CASSFQAGAGGDTQYF.

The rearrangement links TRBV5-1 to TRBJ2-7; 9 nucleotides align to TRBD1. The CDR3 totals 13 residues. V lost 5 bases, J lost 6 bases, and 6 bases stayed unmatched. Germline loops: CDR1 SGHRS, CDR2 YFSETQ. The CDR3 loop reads CASRPGTGIEQYF. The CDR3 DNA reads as TGCGCCAGCAGGCCCGGGACAGGGATCGAGCAGTACTTC.

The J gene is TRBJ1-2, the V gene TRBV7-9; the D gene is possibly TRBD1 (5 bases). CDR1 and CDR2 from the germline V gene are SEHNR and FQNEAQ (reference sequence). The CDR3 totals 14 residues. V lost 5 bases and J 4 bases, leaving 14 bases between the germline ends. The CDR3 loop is CASSPLQGTYGYTF. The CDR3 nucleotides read TGTGCCAGCAGCCCCCTCCAGGGAACCTATGGCTACACCTTC.

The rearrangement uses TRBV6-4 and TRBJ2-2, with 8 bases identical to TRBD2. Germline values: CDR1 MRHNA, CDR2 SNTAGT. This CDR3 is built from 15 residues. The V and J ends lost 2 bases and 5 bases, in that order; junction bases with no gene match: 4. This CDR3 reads CASSDPGLATGELFF. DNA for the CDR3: TGTGCCAGCAGTGACCCCGGACTAGCTACCGGGGAGCTGTTTTTT.

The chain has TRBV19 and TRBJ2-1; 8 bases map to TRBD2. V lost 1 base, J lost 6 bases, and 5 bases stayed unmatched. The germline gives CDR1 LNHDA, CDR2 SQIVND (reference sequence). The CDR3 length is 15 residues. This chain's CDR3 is CASSIAGRAGNEQFF. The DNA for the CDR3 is TGTGCCAGTAGTATAGCCGGGAGGGCGGGCAATGAGCAGTTCTTC.

The CDR3 region has the DNA TGTGCCAGCAGCTACGTCCGGGGAGAAGCTTTCTTT. The encoded protein is CASSYVRGEAFF. V is TRBV3-1 (or the pseudogene TRBV3-2) and J is TRBJ1-1, with D hard to call. This CDR3 comprises 12 residues. Germline lookup yields CDR1 LGHDT and CDR2 YNNKEL (reference sequence). The V gene lost 5 bases and the J gene lost 8 bases, with 12 bases spanning the gap.

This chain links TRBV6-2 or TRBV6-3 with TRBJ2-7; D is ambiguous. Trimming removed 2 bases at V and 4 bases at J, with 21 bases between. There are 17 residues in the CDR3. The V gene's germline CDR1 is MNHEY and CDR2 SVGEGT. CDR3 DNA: TGTGCCAGCAGTTACATATCAAGACGGAGAAAACCTTACGAGCAGTACTTC. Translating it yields CASSYISRRRKPYEQYF.

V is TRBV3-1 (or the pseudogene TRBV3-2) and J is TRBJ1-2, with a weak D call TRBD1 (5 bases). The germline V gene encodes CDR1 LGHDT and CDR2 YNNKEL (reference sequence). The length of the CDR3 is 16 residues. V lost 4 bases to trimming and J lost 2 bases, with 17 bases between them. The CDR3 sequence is CASSPDLGGRNYGYTF. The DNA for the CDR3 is TGTGCCAGCAGCCCTGACCTGGGGGGGAGGAACTATGGCTACACCTTC.

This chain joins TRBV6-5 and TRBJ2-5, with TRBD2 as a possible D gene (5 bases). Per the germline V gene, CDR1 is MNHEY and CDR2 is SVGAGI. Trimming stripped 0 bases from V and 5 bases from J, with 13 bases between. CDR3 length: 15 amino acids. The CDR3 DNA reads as TGTGCCAGCAGTTACTCGTACGGGGAAGGCGAGACCCAGTACTTC. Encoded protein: CASSYSYGEGETQYF.

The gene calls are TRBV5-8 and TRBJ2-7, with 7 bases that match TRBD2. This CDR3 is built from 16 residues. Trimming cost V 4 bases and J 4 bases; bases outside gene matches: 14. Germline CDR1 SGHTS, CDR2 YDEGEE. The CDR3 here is CASSPPQSGAIYEQYF. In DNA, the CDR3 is TGTGCCAGCAGCCCCCCCCAAAGCGGGGCCATTTACGAGCAGTACTTC.